This T cell receptor beta chain was identified during a study of identifying expanded T cells in peripheral blood. Generated by immunoSEQ multiplex PCR, the TCRdb table keeps only in-frame clones and is missing some. This repertoire shows tens of thousands of clones, about 90% found once; its top ten account for under 5%. As to this clone: Its specificity is unknown.

Overall study findings and caveats: Differentially abundant clones: about 1.2 between replicates, around 16 at around 2 weeks, 19 to 20 at four. Approximately two-week clone count variance significantly increased as total template count grew.

Healthy donors had no documented immune events, such as infections, while sampled. Germline CDR1 SGHRS, CDR2 YFSETQ. The CDR3 loop spans 15 amino acids. The germline V and J ends were trimmed by 0 bases and 2 bases, with 9 bases remaining between them. Material for sequencing was blood. The receptor was derived from a person between 18 and 75 years old in good health. The chain combines TRBV5-1 with TRBJ2-1, with D perhaps TRBD1 (5 bases). DNA for the CDR3: TGCGCCAGCAGCTTGGGCCAGGGCCCCTACAATGAGCAGTTCTTC. Protein sequence: CASSLGQGPYNEQFF. Variable domain in full (rest from reference TRBV5-1 and TRBJ2-1): KAGVTQTPRYLIKTRGQQVTLSCSPISGHRSVSWYQQTPGQGLQFLFEYFSETQRNKGNFPGRFSGRQFSNSRSEMNVSTLELGDSALYLCASSLGQGPYNEQFFGPGTRLTVL.